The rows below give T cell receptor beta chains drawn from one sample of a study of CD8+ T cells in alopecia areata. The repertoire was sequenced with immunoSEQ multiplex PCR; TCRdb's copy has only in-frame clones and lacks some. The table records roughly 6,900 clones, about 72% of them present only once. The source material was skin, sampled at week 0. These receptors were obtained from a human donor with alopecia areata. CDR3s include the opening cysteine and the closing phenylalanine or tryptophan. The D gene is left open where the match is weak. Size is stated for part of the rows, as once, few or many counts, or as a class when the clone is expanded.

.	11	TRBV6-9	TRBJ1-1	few	TGTGCCAGCAGCCGGCGTTCTGAAGCTTTCTTT	CASSRRSEAFF
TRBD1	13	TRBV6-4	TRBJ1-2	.	TGTGCCAGCAGTGACTCGACAGGGGGTGGCTACACCTTC	CASSDSTGGGYTF
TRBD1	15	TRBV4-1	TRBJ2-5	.	TGCGCCAGCAGCCAGACGACAGGGGTGGACGAGACCCAGTACTTC	CASSQTTGVDETQYF
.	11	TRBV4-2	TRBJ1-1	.	TGTGCCAGCACCGTTACAGGGGAAGCTTTCTTT	CASTVTGEAFF
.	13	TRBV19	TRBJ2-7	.	TGTGCCAGTAGTATTTCTTCACGGGGCGAGCAGTACTTC	CASSISSRGEQYF
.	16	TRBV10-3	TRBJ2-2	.	TGTGCCATCAGTGGAACAGCTCAAACGAACACCGGGGAGCTGTTTTTT	CAISGTAQTNTGELFF
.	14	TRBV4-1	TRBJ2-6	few	TGCGCCAGCAGCGGACTCTCTGGGGCCAACGTCCTGACTTTC	CASSGLSGANVLTF
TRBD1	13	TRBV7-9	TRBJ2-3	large	TGTGCCAGCAGCGACAGGGGCCCAGATACGCAGTATTTT	CASSDRGPDTQYF
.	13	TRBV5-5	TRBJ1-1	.	TGTGCCAGCAGCCACCGACGGGACACTGAAGCTTTCTTT	CASSHRRDTEAFF
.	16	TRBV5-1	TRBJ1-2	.	TGCGCCAGCAGCTTGGACGGCCGATCCACTAACTATGGCTACACCTTC	CASSLDGRSTNYGYTF
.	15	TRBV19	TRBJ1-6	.	TGTGCCAGTAGTCCGCGGGACGGCATTAATTCACCCCTCCACTTT	CASSPRDGINSPLHF
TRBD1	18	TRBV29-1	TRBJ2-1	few	TGCAGCGTTGAAGGACTGACAGGGGCCCTGAGCTCCTACAATGAGCAGTTCTTC	CSVEGLTGALSSYNEQFF
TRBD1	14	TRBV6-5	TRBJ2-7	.	TGTGCCAGCAAGAAACAGGGGGCGCGGGACGAGCAGTACTTC	CASKKQGARDEQYF
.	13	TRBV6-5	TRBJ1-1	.	TGTGCCAGCACCGTTAGTCCGTGGGCTGAAGCTTTCTTT	CASTVSPWAEAFF
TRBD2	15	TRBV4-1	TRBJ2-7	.	TGCGCCAGCAGCCAAGCTCTAGCGGGGTCCTACGAGCAGTACTTC	CASSQALAGSYEQYF
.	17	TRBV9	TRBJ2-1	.	TGTGCCAGCAGCGTAGGTGGGGGGGCTTGGCTCAGGCATGAGCAGTTCTTC	CASSVGGGAWLRHEQFF
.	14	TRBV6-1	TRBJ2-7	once	TGTGCCAGCAGGACAGACCGATATCCCTACGAGCAGTACTTC	CASRTDRYPYEQYF
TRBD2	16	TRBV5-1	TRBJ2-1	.	TGCGCCAGCAGCTTGGCCGGAACTAGCGGGGGGCTTGAGCAGTTCTTC	CASSLAGTSGGLEQFF
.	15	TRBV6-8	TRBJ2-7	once	TGTGCCAGCAGGCTCGCGGCAGAACCCCACTACGAGCAGTACTTC	CASRLAAEPHYEQYF
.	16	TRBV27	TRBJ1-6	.	TGTGCCAGCAGTTTTAGCGGACAGCTAGTGGGGTCTCCCCTCCACTTT	CASSFSGQLVGSPLHF
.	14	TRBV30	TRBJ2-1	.	TGTGCCTGGGTCACCGGGACCTTCTACAATGAGCAGTTCTTC	CAWVTGTFYNEQFF
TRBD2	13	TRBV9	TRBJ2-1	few	TGTGCCAGCCGGGCCACGGGGGGAAATGAGCAGTTCTTC	CASRATGGNEQFF
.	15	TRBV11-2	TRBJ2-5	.	TGTGCCAGCACTGGGGGGGGGCTAAATCAAGAGACCCAGTACTTC	CASTGGGLNQETQYF
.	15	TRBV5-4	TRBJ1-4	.	TGTGCCAGCAGCTTGTATACAACAACTAATGAAAAACTGTTTTTT	CASSLYTTTNEKLFF
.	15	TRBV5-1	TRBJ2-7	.	TGCGCCAGCAGCTTGGTGATACAGGGCTCCTACGAGCAGTACTTC	CASSLVIQGSYEQYF
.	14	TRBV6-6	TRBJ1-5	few	TGTGCCAGCAGTCCGGGGCTTAGCAATCAGCCCCAGCATTTT	CASSPGLSNQPQHF
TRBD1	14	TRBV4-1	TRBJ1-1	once	TGCGCCAGCAGCCAAAACAGGGGGTACACTGAAGCTTTCTTT	CASSQNRGYTEAFF
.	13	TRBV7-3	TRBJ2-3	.	TGTGCCAGCAGCCCCGGGGGTGCAGATACGCAGTATTTT	CASSPGGADTQYF
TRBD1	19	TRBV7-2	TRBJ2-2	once	TGTGCCAGCAGAAAATGGGGACAGGGGGCAGCGAAGTACACCGGGGAGCTGTTTTTT	CASRKWGQGAAKYTGELFF
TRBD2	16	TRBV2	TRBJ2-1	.	TGTGCCAGCAGTGAAGCAAGGGCGGGGGCCTACAATGAGCAGTTCTTC	CASSEARAGAYNEQFF
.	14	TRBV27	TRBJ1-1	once	TGTGCCAGCAGTTTATCGACCAGGGCCTCTGAAGCTTTCTTT	CASSLSTRASEAFF
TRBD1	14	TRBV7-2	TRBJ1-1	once	TGTGCCAGCAGGTACAGGGGAATGGGCACTGAAGCTTTCTTT	CASRYRGMGTEAFF
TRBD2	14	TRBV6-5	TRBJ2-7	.	TGTGCCAGCAGTGGGGAGGGAAGCGCCTACGAGCAGTACTTC	CASSGEGSAYEQYF
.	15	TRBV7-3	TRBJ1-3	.	TGTGCCAGCAGCAGTGACGGCGGCCCTGGAAACACCATATATTTT	CASSSDGGPGNTIYF
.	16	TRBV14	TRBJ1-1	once	TGTGCCAGCAGCCAAAGGACGGGGTGGCATGACACTGAAGCTTTCTTT	CASSQRTGWHDTEAFF
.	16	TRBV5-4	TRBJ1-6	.	TGTGCCAGCAGCTTGGCCTCCCGATCCTATAATTCACCCCTCCACTTT	CASSLASRSYNSPLHF